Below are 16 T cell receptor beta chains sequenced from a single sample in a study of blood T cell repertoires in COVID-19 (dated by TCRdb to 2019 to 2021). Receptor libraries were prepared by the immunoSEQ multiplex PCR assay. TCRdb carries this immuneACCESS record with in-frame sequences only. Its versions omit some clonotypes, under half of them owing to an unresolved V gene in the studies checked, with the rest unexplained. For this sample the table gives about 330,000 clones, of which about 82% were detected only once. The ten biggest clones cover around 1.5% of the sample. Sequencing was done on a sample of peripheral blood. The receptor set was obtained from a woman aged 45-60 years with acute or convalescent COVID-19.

The CDR3 nucleotides are TGTGCCATCAGGGAAAGACAGGGGAAGGGCTATGGCTACACCTTC. Protein: CAIRERQGKGYGYTF. The V gene is TRBV10-3, the J gene TRBJ1-2, with 8 bases that match TRBD1. This CDR3 spans 15 amino acids. Germline CDR1 and CDR2: ENHRY and SYGVKD. V dropped 6 bases and J dropped 4; count of bases not matched to a gene: 10.

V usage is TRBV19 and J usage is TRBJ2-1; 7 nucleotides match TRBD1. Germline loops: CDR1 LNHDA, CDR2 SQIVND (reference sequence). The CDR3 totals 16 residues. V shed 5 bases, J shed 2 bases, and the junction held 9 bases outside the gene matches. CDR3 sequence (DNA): TGTGCCAGTAGTCGATCGACAGGGAGCACCTACAATGAGCAGTTCTTC. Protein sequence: CASSRSTGSTYNEQFF.

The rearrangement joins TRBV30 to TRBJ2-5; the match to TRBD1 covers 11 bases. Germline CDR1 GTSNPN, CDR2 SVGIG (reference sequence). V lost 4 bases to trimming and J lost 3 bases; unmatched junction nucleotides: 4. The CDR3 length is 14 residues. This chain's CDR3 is CAWTPGQGEETQYF. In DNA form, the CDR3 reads TGTGCCTGGACACCGGGACAGGGGGAAGAGACCCAGTACTTC.

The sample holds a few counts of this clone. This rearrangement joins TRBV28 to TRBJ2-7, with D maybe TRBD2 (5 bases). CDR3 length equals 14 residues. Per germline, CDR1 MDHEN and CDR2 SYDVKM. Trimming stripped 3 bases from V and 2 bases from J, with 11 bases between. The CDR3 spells CASSFEGSPYEQYF. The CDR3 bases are TGTGCCAGCAGTTTTGAGGGCAGTCCCTACGAGCAGTACTTC.

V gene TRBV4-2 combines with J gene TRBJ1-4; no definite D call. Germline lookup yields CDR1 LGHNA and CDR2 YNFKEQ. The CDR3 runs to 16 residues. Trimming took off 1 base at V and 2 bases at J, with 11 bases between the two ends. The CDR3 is CASSQAIRETNEKLFF. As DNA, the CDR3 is TGTGCCAGCAGCCAAGCAATCCGGGAGACTAATGAAAAACTGTTTTTT.

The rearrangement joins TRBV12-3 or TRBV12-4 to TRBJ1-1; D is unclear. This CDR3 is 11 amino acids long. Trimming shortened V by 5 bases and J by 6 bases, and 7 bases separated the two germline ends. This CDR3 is CASSAVAEAFF. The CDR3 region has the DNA TGTGCCAGCAGTGCGGTGGCTGAAGCTTTCTTT.

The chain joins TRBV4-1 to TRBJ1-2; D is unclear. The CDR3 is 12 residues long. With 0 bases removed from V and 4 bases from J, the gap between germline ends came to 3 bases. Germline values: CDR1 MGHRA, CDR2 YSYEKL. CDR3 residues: CASSQERYGYTF. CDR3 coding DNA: TGCGCCAGCAGCCAAGAGCGCTATGGCTACACCTTC.

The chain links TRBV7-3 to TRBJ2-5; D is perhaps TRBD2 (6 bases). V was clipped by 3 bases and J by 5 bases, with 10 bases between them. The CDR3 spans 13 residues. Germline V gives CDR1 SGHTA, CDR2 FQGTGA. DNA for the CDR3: TGTGCCAGCAGCTTTTACGGGACTGAGACCCAGTACTTC. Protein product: CASSFYGTETQYF.

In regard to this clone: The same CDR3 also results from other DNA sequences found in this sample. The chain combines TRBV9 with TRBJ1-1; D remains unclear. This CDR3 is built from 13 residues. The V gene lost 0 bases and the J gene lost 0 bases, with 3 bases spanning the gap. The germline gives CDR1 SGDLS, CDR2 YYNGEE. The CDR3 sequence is CASSVDMNTEAFF. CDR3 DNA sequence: TGTGCCAGCAGCGTAGATATGAACACTGAAGCTTTCTTT.

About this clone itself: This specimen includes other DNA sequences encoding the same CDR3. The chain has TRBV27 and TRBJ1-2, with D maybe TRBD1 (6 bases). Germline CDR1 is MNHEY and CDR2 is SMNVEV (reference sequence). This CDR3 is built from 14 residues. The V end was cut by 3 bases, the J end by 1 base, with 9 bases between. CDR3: CASSLQGSNYGYTF. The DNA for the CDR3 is TGTGCCAGCAGTTTGCAGGGGAGTAACTATGGCTACACCTTC.

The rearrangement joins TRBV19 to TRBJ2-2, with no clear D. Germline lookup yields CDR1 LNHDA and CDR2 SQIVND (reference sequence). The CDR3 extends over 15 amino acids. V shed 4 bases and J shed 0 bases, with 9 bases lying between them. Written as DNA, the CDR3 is TGTGCCAGTAGTACCCTGACAACGAACACCGGGGAGCTGTTTTTT. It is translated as CASSTLTTNTGELFF.

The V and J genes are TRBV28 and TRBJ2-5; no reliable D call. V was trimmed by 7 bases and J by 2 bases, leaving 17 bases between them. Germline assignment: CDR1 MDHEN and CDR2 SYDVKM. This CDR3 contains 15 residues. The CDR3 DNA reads TGTGCCAGCACCGAAGCGAGTTCGGGTCAAGAGACCCAGTACTTC. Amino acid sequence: CASTEASSGQETQYF.

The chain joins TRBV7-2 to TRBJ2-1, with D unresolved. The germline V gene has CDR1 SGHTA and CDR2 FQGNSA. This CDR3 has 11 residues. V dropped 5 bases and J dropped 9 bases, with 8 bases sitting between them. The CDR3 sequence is CASSPGGEQFF. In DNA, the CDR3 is TGTGCCAGCAGCCCCGGCGGTGAGCAGTTCTTC.

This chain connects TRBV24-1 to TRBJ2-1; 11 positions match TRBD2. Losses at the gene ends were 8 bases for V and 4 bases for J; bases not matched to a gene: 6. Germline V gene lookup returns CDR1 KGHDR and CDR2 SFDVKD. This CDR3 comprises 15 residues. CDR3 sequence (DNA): TGTGCCACCACTCGGGGGACTAGCGGATACAATGAGCAGTTCTTC. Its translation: CATTRGTSGYNEQFF.

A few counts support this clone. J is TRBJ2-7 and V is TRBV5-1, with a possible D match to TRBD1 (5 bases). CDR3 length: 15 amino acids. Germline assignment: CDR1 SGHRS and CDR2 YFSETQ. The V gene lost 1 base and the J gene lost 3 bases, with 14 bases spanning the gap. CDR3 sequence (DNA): TGCGCCAGCAGCTTGTCAGGGTTAAGGGTCTACGAGCAGTACTTC. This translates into CASSLSGLRVYEQYF.

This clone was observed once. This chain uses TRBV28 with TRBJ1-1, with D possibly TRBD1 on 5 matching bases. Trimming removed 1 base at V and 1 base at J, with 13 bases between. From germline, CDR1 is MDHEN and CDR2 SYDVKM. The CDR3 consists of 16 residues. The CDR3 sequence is CASSLLVQGPNTEAFF. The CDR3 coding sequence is TGTGCCAGCAGTTTATTGGTTCAGGGTCCGAACACTGAAGCTTTCTTT.